The clone carrying this TCR beta chain appeared many times. Its cognate antigen is unknown. The data stem from a study of metastatic and nonmetastatic thyroid tumors. At the level of the study: Across blood and tumor or nodule tissue, repertoires from malignant and benign thyroid patients were compared with one another. General study points: Malignant tumors reportedly showed significantly higher TCR beta diversity than benign nodules in both blood and tumor.

Between the trimmed V and J ends, which lost 3 bases and 7 bases, there was a span of 13 bases. The CDR3 contains 14 residues. The germline gives CDR1 SGHAT, CDR2 FQNNGV. In the original processing: The study built a papillary thyroid cancer distant-metastasis classifier from CDR3 differences across clinicopathological groups. TCRdb reanalyzed the PCR reads with MiXCR. The V and J calls and clone size come from TCRdb's table, not from the authors' own analysis. This table holds about 32,000 clones, approximately 8% found once. Among the patients, none had received any treatment before thyroid surgery.

This clonotype was sampled from a female donor with papillary thyroid cancer or a benign thyroid nodule (not recorded which). Some clones in this sample may be carry-over from other donors' samples. The specimen sequenced was blood. The rearrangement joins TRBV11-2 to TRBJ2-1; D remains ambiguous. The CDR3 bases are TGTGCCAGCAGCTTGAGTGTGTACAGTAATGAGCAGTTCTTC. Translated: CASSLSVYSNEQFF.